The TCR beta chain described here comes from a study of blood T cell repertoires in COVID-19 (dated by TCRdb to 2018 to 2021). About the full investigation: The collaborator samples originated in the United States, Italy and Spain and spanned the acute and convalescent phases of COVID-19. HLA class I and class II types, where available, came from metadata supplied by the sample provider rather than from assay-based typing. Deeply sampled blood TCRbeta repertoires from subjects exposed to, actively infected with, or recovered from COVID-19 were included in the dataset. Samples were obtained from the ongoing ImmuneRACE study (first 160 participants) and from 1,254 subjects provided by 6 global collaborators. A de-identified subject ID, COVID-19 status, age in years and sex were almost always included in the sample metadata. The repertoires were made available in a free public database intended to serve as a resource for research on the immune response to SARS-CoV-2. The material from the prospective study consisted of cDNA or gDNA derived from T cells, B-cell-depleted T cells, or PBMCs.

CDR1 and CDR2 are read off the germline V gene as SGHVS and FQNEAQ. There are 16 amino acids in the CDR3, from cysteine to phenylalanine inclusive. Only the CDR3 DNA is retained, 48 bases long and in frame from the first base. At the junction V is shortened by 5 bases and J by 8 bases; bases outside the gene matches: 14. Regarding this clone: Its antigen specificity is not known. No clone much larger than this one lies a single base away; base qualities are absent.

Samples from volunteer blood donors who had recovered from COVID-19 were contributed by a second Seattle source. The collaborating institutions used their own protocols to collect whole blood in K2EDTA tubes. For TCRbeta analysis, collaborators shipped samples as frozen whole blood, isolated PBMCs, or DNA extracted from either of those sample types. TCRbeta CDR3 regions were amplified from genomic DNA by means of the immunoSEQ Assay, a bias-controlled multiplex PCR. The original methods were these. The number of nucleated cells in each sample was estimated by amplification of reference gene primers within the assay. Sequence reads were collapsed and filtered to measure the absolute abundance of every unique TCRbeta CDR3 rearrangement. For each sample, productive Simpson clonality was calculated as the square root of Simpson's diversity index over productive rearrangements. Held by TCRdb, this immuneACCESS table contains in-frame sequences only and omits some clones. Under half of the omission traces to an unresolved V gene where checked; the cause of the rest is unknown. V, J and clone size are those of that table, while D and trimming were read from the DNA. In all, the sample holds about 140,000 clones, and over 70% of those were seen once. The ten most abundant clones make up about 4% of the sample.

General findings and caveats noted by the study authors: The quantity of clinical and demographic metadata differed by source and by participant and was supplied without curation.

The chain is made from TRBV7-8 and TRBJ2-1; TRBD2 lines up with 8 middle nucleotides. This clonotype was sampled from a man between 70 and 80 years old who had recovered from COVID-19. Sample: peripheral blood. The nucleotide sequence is TGTGCCAGCAGCGCCGAGTGGCTGGGGACTAGAGATGAGCAGTTCTTC. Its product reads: CASSAEWLGTRDEQFF.